What follows are 21 T cell receptor beta chains derived from one specimen sequenced in a study of cytomegalovirus exposure and HLA in healthy donors. Sequenced by immunoSEQ multiplex PCR; TCRdb stores in-frame clones only, minus some. The sample yields roughly 70,000 clones, approximately 95% seen once. Material for sequencing was PBMCs. The origin of the receptors is a man younger than 35 in good health and CMV-seropositive.

This clone was seen a single time. The CDR3 region is CASSFMVRGLETDTQYF. CDR3 DNA sequence: TGTGCCAGCAGTTTCATGGTTCGGGGACTAGAGACAGATACGCAGTATTTT. The chain has TRBV28 and TRBJ2-3; 8 nucleotides line up with TRBD2. Germline V gene sequence: CDR1 MDHEN, CDR2 SYDVKM. The CDR3 consists of 17 residues. Trimming at V came to 3 bases and at J to 3 bases, leaving 11 bases not matched to a gene.

The rearrangement links TRBV7-9 to TRBJ2-1; no reliable D call. V gave up 5 bases and J gave up 4 bases, with 6 bases separating them. Germline lookup yields CDR1 SEHNR and CDR2 FQNEAQ (reference sequence). The CDR3 is 12 amino acids. CDR3 DNA sequence: TGTGCCAGCAGCCAATCATACAATGAGCAGTTCTTC. It codes for CASSQSYNEQFF.

J is TRBJ1-1 and V is TRBV2; a possible D gene is TRBD1 (5 bases). CDR1 SNHLY and CDR2 FYNNEI come from the germline V gene. The CDR3 has 14 amino acids. Between the trimmed V and J ends, which lost 3 bases and 4 bases, there was a span of 12 bases. The CDR3 here is CASSDRGLGTEAFF. The DNA of the CDR3 is TGTGCCAGCAGTGATAGGGGCTTGGGCACTGAAGCTTTCTTT.

The chain links TRBV28 to TRBJ1-2; D is undetermined. Germline V CDR1 and CDR2: MDHEN, SYDVKM. This CDR3 has 10 residues. The CDR3 nucleotides read TGTGCGATAAGCAACTATGGCTACACCTTC. This encodes CAISNYGYTF.

V gene TRBV14 combines with J gene TRBJ2-3; unclear D gene. The germline V and J ends were trimmed by 1 base and 2 bases, with 16 bases remaining between them. Germline assignment: CDR1 SGHDN and CDR2 FVKESK. The CDR3 is 17 residues long. The CDR3 reads CASSQVIARGVTDTQYF. The CDR3 nucleotides are TGTGCCAGCAGCCAAGTAATTGCCCGCGGAGTCACAGATACGCAGTATTTT.

This chain uses TRBV11-3 with TRBJ2-7, with 8 positions matching TRBD1. V dropped 5 bases and J dropped 2; count of bases not matched to a gene: 2. The CDR3 has 13 residues. Germline V CDR1 and CDR2: SGHNT, YENEEA. CDR3 nucleotide sequence: TGTGCCAGCAGCCAGACAGGGGCCTACGAGCAGTACTTC. Its translation is CASSQTGAYEQYF.

The chain carries TRBV7-9 and TRBJ2-3; tentatively, D is TRBD2 (6 bases). Trimming shortened V by 0 bases and J by 4 bases, and 11 bases separated the two germline ends. Germline loops: CDR1 SEHNR, CDR2 FQNEAQ (reference sequence). This CDR3 has 15 residues. The CDR3 DNA sequence: TGTGCCAGCAGCTTAGCAACGGGAGCCCCAGATACGCAGTATTTT. This encodes CASSLATGAPDTQYF.

This clone was counted a single time. The genes are TRBV5-1 and TRBJ1-1, with 8 bases matching TRBD1. CDR3 length equals 17 residues. Germline CDR1 and CDR2: SGHRS and YFSETQ. Unmatched junction bases numbered 12, after V lost 1 base and J lost 4 bases. The CDR3 nucleotides read TGCGCCAGCAGCTTGACTGGGGACAGGCTTTCTGGCACTGAAGCTTTCTTT. This sequence encodes CASSLTGDRLSGTEAFF.

The chain employs TRBV5-5 and TRBJ2-1; possible D gene TRBD2, 6 bases. Germline V gene lookup returns CDR1 SGHKS and CDR2 YYEKEE (reference sequence). With 2 bases removed from V and 0 bases from J, the gap between germline ends came to 12 bases. The CDR3 has 16 residues. CDR3 DNA: TGTGCCAGCAGCTTCCTCCCGCGGGACTCCTACAATGAGCAGTTCTTC. This translates into CASSFLPRDSYNEQFF.

The J gene is TRBJ1-1, the V gene TRBV5-1, with 12 bases lining up with TRBD1. The trim removed 4 bases at V and 1 base at J, leaving 11 bases unmatched. The length of the CDR3 is 18 residues. Per germline, CDR1 SGHRS and CDR2 YFSETQ. DNA for the CDR3: TGCGCCAGCAGCGCCGGGACAGGGGGCGGTAGTACGAACACTGAAGCTTTCTTT. Protein sequence: CASSAGTGGGSTNTEAFF.

This clone is categorized as medium-sized. The chain employs TRBV5-1 and TRBJ1-2; 8 positions match TRBD1. Germline CDR1 reads SGHRS; CDR2 reads YFSETQ. CDR3 length equals 14 residues. After removal of 2 bases from V and 6 bases from J, the junction contained 6 bases not matched to a gene. This chain's CDR3 is CASSFQTGDDGYTF. CDR3 sequence (DNA): TGCGCCAGCAGCTTCCAGACAGGGGACGATGGCTACACCTTC. Combining the CDR3 with reference TRBV5-1 and TRBJ1-2 gives the whole variable domain KAGVTQTPRYLIKTRGQQVTLSCSPISGHRSVSWYQQTPGQGLQFLFEYFSETQRNKGNFPGRFSGRQFSNSRSEMNVSTLELGDSALYLCASSFQTGDDGYTFGSGTRLTVV.

This clone appeared once. The gene calls are TRBV5-1 and TRBJ2-1, with TRBD2 matching 8 bases. J lost 5 bases, V lost 0 bases, and 4 bases had no gene match. Germline V gene data show CDR1 as SGHRS and CDR2 as YFSETQ. The CDR3 loop spans 15 amino acids. The CDR3 sequence: CASSLGRAGDNEQFF. The CDR3 region has the DNA TGCGCCAGCAGCTTGGGCAGAGCGGGGGACAATGAGCAGTTCTTC.

This sequence joins TRBV5-1 and TRBJ2-7, with TRBD2 matching 12 bases. With V trimmed by 0 bases and J by 0 bases, 7 bases remained unmatched. CDR3 size: 18 residues. Per germline, CDR1 SGHRS and CDR2 YFSETQ. The CDR3 is CASSLAPSGRGYSYEQYF. CDR3 bases: TGCGCCAGCAGCTTGGCCCCTAGCGGGAGGGGGTACTCCTACGAGCAGTACTTC.

This chain connects TRBV7-3 to TRBJ2-1; 9 bases are a match to TRBD2. V lost 5 bases, J lost 2 bases, and 7 bases stayed unmatched. Per the germline V gene, CDR1 is SGHTA and CDR2 is FQGTGA. The CDR3 covers 16 residues. In DNA, the CDR3 is TGTGCCAGCAGCCCCGCGGGCGGGAGGGCCTACAATGAGCAGTTCTTC. This codes for CASSPAGGRAYNEQFF.

The chain has TRBV10-3 and TRBJ2-1, with 10 bases aligning to TRBD1. Per the germline V gene, CDR1 is ENHRY and CDR2 is SYGVKD. J was trimmed by 7 bases and V by 6 bases; bases with no gene match: 18. The CDR3 covers 18 residues. CDR3: CAIRRATNLRDRGNEQFF. The CDR3 DNA follows: TGTGCCATCAGAAGAGCAACCAACCTAAGGGACAGGGGAAATGAGCAGTTCTTC.

The rearrangement links TRBV23-1 to TRBJ1-5; D perhaps matches TRBD1 (6 bases). TRBV23-1 counts as an open reading frame of uncertain function. There are 17 residues in the CDR3. V was cut by 3 bases and J by 4 bases, with 19 bases left in between. The CDR3 DNA sequence: TGCGCCAGCAGTCAGCCGGACAGTCGAAGGGGTAATCAGCCCCAGCATTTT. As protein: CASSQPDSRRGNQPQHF.

The chain uses TRBV27 and TRBJ2-5; tentative D call: TRBD1 (5 bases). CDR3 length: 16 residues. Germline values: CDR1 MNHEY, CDR2 SMNVEV (reference sequence). V gave up 5 bases and J gave up 2 bases, with 18 bases separating them. In nucleotides, the CDR3 is TGTGCCAGCAGTGTAAACAAAGGAGACAGTCAAGAGACCCAGTACTTC. As protein: CASSVNKGDSQETQYF.

The CDR3 spells CAISAQRGTGELFF. The CDR3, as DNA: TGTGCCATCAGTGCCCAAAGGGGGACCGGGGAGCTGTTTTTT. The chain employs TRBV10-3 and TRBJ2-2; D is possibly TRBD1 (6 bases). Per germline, CDR1 ENHRY and CDR2 SYGVKD. Trimming left V 4 bases short and J 5 bases short, with 11 bases between. The CDR3 covers 14 residues.

CDR3 in amino acids: CASSTEMGQSNQPQHF. The DNA for the CDR3 is TGTGCCAGCTCAACCGAAATGGGACAGTCCAATCAGCCCCAGCATTTT. The rearrangement uses TRBV2 and TRBJ1-5, with TRBD1 identical over 7 bases. Germline assignment: CDR1 SNHLY and CDR2 FYNNEI. With V trimmed by 8 bases and J by 3 bases, 13 bases remained unmatched. CDR3 length: 16 amino acids.

This rearrangement joins TRBV2 to TRBJ2-5; possibly TRBD2 for D (5 bases). Germline V gene data show CDR1 as SNHLY and CDR2 as FYNNEI. Trimming removed 7 bases from V and 3 bases from J, with 18 bases in between. The CDR3 is 15 amino acids. The CDR3 is CASTSRAAAKETQYF. The DNA of the CDR3 is TGTGCCAGCACTTCTAGGGCAGCGGCAAAAGAGACCCAGTACTTC.

This chain connects TRBV28 to TRBJ1-2, with 7 bases matching TRBD1. V trimming: 3 bases; J trimming: 8 bases; junction bases outside the gene matches: 6. The CDR3 has 13 residues. The V gene's germline CDR1 is MDHEN and CDR2 SYDVKM. The CDR3 loop is CASSFNRGRGYTF. CDR3 DNA sequence: TGTGCCAGCAGTTTCAACAGGGGTAGGGGCTACACCTTC.